The rows below give T cell receptor beta chains drawn from one sample of a study of regulatory T cells in long-lasting Graves disease. TCRdb itself ran the multiplex PCR reads through MiXCR, one entry per CDR3 protein. This sample has about 290,000 distinct CDR3 sequences, with 20% to 25% found just once. The material sequenced was peripheral blood mononuclear cells (PBMCs), taken when the disease was refractory, from a patient treated with antithyroid drugs. These receptors all come from a female donor with Graves disease. CDR3s include the opening cysteine and the closing phenylalanine or tryptophan. A D gene is named only where the DNA matches it firmly. Clone size is not always given. Where it is, it says once, few, many or a class for expanded clones.

TRBV7-9,.,once,TRBJ2-7,TGTGCCAGCAGCTTAGAGAGGGGAACCTCCTACGAGCAGTACTTC,CASSLERGTSYEQYF
TRBV6-5,TRBD1,few,TRBJ1-1,TGTGCCAGCAGTTACCTCGGGGTATCAGGGGGGCAGAACACTGAAGCTTTCTTT,CASSYLGVSGGQNTEAFF
TRBV27,.,few,TRBJ2-7,TGTGCCAGCAGTTTACAGGGAGGTTGGGACGAGCAGTACTTC,CASSLQGGWDEQYF
TRBV20-1,TRBD2,many,TRBJ2-5,TGCAGCGGGGAGGCGGGAGTTTCTGGAGAGACCCAGTACTTC,CSGEAGVSGETQYF
TRBV11-2,.,many,TRBJ1-4,TGTGCCAGCAGCTTAGATGGAGTCGACGAAAAACTGTTTTTT,CASSLDGVDEKLFF
TRBV28,.,many,TRBJ1-3,TGTGTTTCACGGACCTCTGGAAACACCATATATTTT,CVSRTSGNTIYF
TRBV28,.,few,TRBJ2-5,TGTGCCAGCAGCCTACCCCGCGGACAAGAGACCCAGTACTTC,CASSLPRGQETQYF
TRBV2,TRBD1,.,TRBJ1-5,TGTGCCAGCAGACGCGGGACAGGGTCCGATCAGCCCCAGCATTTT,CASRRGTGSDQPQHF
TRBV12-3/TRBV12-4,TRBD2,many,TRBJ2-1,TGTGCCAGCAGTCTAAGGACTAGCGGGAGTTCTGAGCAGTTCTTC,CASSLRTSGSSEQFF
TRBV6-5,.,.,TRBJ2-7,TGTGCCAGCAGTTTCCGGGACTTGTCCTACGAGCAGTACTTC,CASSFRDLSYEQYF
TRBV5-1,.,.,TRBJ1-5,TGCGCCAGCAGCTTGGACGGACAGTATAGCAATCAGCCCCAGCATTTT,CASSLDGQYSNQPQHF
TRBV5-1,.,once,TRBJ1-1,TGTGCCAGCAGCTTGGCCGCGACAGTGAACACTGAAGCTTTCTTT,CASSLAATVNTEAFF
TRBV6-2/TRBV6-3,TRBD1,many,TRBJ1-2,TGTGCCAGCAGTTACTCGAGAGTAGGGGGCGAGGGCTACACCTTC,CASSYSRVGGEGYTF
TRBV29-1,.,.,TRBJ2-7,TGCAGCGGCGGGGACATGATGGGGAAGCAGTACTTC,CSGGDMMGKQYF
TRBV5-1,.,few,TRBJ1-2,TGCGCCAGCAGTCCAGAGACAGTAAACTATGGCTACACCTTC,CASSPETVNYGYTF
TRBV7-8,TRBD2,many,TRBJ2-4,TGTGCCAGCAGCACTCGACTAGCGGGGGGAAACATTCAGTACTTC,CASSTRLAGGNIQYF
TRBV5-1,TRBD2,.,TRBJ2-1,TGCGCCAGCAGTCGAGAAAGCGGGAGCGGGAGCAATGAGCAGTTCTTC,CASSRESGSGSNEQFF
TRBV15,TRBD2,many,TRBJ2-7,TGTGCCACCAGCAGTGGACTAGCGGGAGTATACGAGCAGTACTTC,CATSSGLAGVYEQYF
TRBV5-6,TRBD1,.,TRBJ2-6,TGTGCCAGCAGCTCGACAGGGGTAAGGGACCCCTCTGGGGCCAACGTCCTGACTTTC,CASSSTGVRDPSGANVLTF
TRBV5-5,.,many,TRBJ1-4,TGTGCCAGCAGCACCGGGGGAGCTAATGAAAAACTGTTTTTT,CASSTGGANEKLFF
TRBV2,.,many,TRBJ2-5,TGTGCCAGCAGAAGGGGGGCAGGTTGGGAGACCCAGTACTTC,CASRRGAGWETQYF
TRBV24-1,.,many,TRBJ1-5,TGTGCCACCAGTGATCCGAACCAGGGTGGCGGCAATCAGCCCCAGCATTTT,CATSDPNQGGGNQPQHF
TRBV6-1,.,few,TRBJ1-2,TGTGCCAGCAGCCCCCTGCGGAGGGACTATGGCTACACCTTC,CASSPLRRDYGYTF
TRBV12-3/TRBV12-4,.,many,TRBJ1-5,TGTGCCAGCAGTTTAGAGTGGGGTCAGCCCCAGCATTTT,CASSLEWGQPQHF
TRBV3-1,TRBD2,many,TRBJ2-7,TGTGCCAGCAGCTTAGGACTAGCGGGAGGCGCGGAGCAGTACTTC,CASSLGLAGGAEQYF
TRBV20-1,TRBD2,.,TRBJ2-1,TGCAGTGCTAGAGGTAAAGCGGGAGGATACAATGAGCAGTTCTTC,CSARGKAGGYNEQFF
TRBV2,TRBD2,.,TRBJ2-1,TGTGCCAGCAGCCCCGGGAGGGGTGAGCAGTTCTTC,CASSPGRGEQFF
TRBV18,TRBD1,many,TRBJ1-4,TGTGCCAGCTCCCGACAGGGTCGGAGTTATGGTGAAAAACTGTTTTTT,CASSRQGRSYGEKLFF
TRBV6-1,.,few,TRBJ1-5,TGTGCCACCGCGTCGTGGGGGCGTCAGCCCCAGCATTTT,CATASWGRQPQHF
TRBV30,.,many,TRBJ2-5,TGTGCCTGGAGTGCGGCAGCCATCCAAGAGACCCAGTACTTC,CAWSAAAIQETQYF
TRBV10-3,.,.,TRBJ1-2,TGTGCCACCAGTGATAACAAGGCCTATGGCTACACCTTC,CATSDNKAYGYTF